This paragraph covers one T cell receptor beta chain sequence. This sample stems from a study of blood T cell repertoires in COVID-19. For the study at large: The samples span acute and convalescent COVID-19 from the United States, Italy and Spain. T cells, B-cell-depleted T cells, or PBMCs provided the cDNA or gDNA that served as material.

The CDR3 runs to 15 residues. The ends lost 2 bases at V and 1 base at J; junction bases unmatched: 3. Germline CDR1 is SEHNR and CDR2 is FQNEAQ (reference sequence). Here immunoSEQ multiplex PCR was the method, and the copy in TCRdb shows in-frame clones only, minus some. The table shows roughly 87,000 clones, with over 70% occurring only once. The gene calls are TRBV7-9 and TRBJ1-1, with 8 bases aligning to TRBD1. This TCR came from a woman aged 45-59 years with acute or convalescent COVID-19. Specimen: peripheral blood. The CDR3, as DNA: TGTGCCAGCAGCTTATTTCAGGGGGCGAACACTGAAGCTTTCTTT. Translating gives CASSLFQGANTEAFF.